The 14 T cell receptor beta chains presented below share a single source sample, sequenced in a study of T cell responses to AZD1222 COVID-19 vaccine. Sequencing was performed with immunoSEQ multiplex PCR; in TCRdb, only in-frame clones are kept and a portion is missing. The sample consists of 150,000 to 180,000 clones, over 75% of them appearing once. The sample consisted of peripheral blood, taken on day 0 of AZD1222 vaccination. Every receptor here comes from an adult in good health.

Concerning this clone: An end of the junction differs from the germline gene, which may be a read error. The genes are TRBV9 and TRBJ2-2; 8 bases fit TRBD1. The CDR3 contains 14 residues. Germline CDR1 and CDR2: SGDLS and YYNGEE. CDR3 bases: TGTGCCCGCAGCGGAAACAGGGGGGCCGGGGAGCTGTTTTTT. Translated, it gives CARSGNRGAGELFF.

The V call is TRBV5-1, the J call TRBJ1-1; TRBD1 might be the D (5 bases). The germline gives CDR1 SGHRS, CDR2 YFSETQ. The CDR3 length is 19 residues. The V end lost 0 bases, the J end lost 2 bases, and 23 bases lay between the germline ends. CDR3 in amino acids: CASSLGPGQPRDFNTEAFF. The CDR3 nucleotides are TGCGCCAGCAGCTTGGGCCCAGGGCAGCCAAGGGATTTTAACACTGAAGCTTTCTTT.

The rearrangement links TRBV19 to TRBJ2-2; a weak D match, TRBD1 (6 bases). The length of the CDR3 is 14 residues. V was shortened by 10 bases and J by 0 bases, with 12 bases between the two germline ends. Germline V gene data show CDR1 as LNHDA and CDR2 as SQIVND (reference sequence). CDR3 in DNA: TGTGCCACCCCGGACAGTTCGAACACCGGGGAGCTGTTTTTT. Its translation is CATPDSSNTGELFF.

CDR3 sequence reads: CASTVQGPINEQYF. The CDR3 nucleotides are TGTGCCAGCACCGTACAGGGTCCGATAAACGAGCAGTACTTC. This chain connects TRBV7-8 to TRBJ2-7; tentatively, D is TRBD1 (6 bases). Germline loops: CDR1 SGHVS, CDR2 FQNEAQ. Trimming shortened V by 7 bases and J by 5 bases, and 18 bases separated the two germline ends. The CDR3 loop spans 14 amino acids.

This chain connects TRBV28 to TRBJ2-1; 9 positions agree with TRBD2. The V segment lost 4 bases and the J segment 6 bases; nucleotides outside the gene matches: 4. The CDR3 totals 14 residues. The germline V gene encodes CDR1 MDHEN and CDR2 SYDVKM. For the CDR3, the DNA is TGTGCCAGCAGTTGGACTAGCGTCCGCAATGAGCAGTTCTTC. It encodes CASSWTSVRNEQFF.

The chain combines TRBV30 with TRBJ2-7; D is possibly TRBD1 or TRBD2 (5 bases each). The CDR3 runs 14 residues. The germline V and J ends were trimmed by 2 bases and 4 bases, with 15 bases remaining between them. The germline V gene encodes CDR1 GTSNPN and CDR2 SVGIG (reference sequence). The CDR3 loop reads CAWSPGTGEYEQYF. The CDR3 nucleotides are TGTGCCTGGAGTCCCGGGACGGGCGAGTACGAGCAGTACTTC.

The chain employs TRBV10-3 and TRBJ2-1, with 14 positions matching TRBD2. Per the germline V gene, CDR1 is ENHRY and CDR2 is SYGVKD. Trimming took 6 bases from V and 8 from J; bases not matched to a gene: 3. This CDR3 comprises 14 residues. The CDR3 bases are TGTGCCATCAGGACTAGCGGGAGGGGGGATGAGCAGTTCTTC. Translation gives CAIRTSGRGDEQFF.

This chain joins TRBV10-3 and TRBJ2-1; D is unresolved. The CDR3 length is 11 residues. The V and J ends lost 3 bases and 9 bases respectively, with 6 bases between them. Germline CDR1 ENHRY, CDR2 SYGVKD. This CDR3 is CAISDVSEQFF. CDR3 bases: TGTGCCATCAGTGATGTTAGTGAGCAGTTCTTC.

Points on this clone: The sample holds other DNA sequences that translate to the same CDR3. This chain uses TRBV5-1 with TRBJ1-5; perhaps TRBD1 as D (5 bases). V shed 3 bases and J shed 3 bases, with 7 bases lying between them. The CDR3 is 13 amino acids. Germline V CDR1 and CDR2: SGHRS, YFSETQ. DNA of the CDR3: TGCGCCAGCAGCTGGGGGGACAATCAGCCCCAGCATTTT. Translating gives CASSWGDNQPQHF.

V usage is TRBV25-1 and J usage is TRBJ2-7, with 10 bases fitting TRBD1. Trimming cost V 3 bases and J 7 bases; bases outside gene matches: 9. The CDR3 has 15 amino acids. In germline, CDR1 is MGHDK, CDR2 SYGVNS. The CDR3 here is CASSDFLGQGREQYF. The DNA of the CDR3 is TGTGCCAGCAGTGATTTCCTGGGACAGGGGAGAGAGCAGTACTTC.

The rearrangement joins TRBV5-1 to TRBJ1-2, with D perhaps TRBD1 (5 bases). Trimming left V 7 bases short and J 4 bases short, with 20 bases between. The CDR3 length is 15 residues. CDR1 and CDR2 (germline): SGHRS, YFSETQ. The DNA for the CDR3 is TGCGCCAGCTCGACGAACTCCCCAGGGACCTATGGCTACACCTTC. This codes for CASSTNSPGTYGYTF.

The J gene is TRBJ1-2, the V gene TRBV19; D gene unclear. Germline lookup yields CDR1 LNHDA and CDR2 SQIVND (reference sequence). Trimming pared 3 bases from V and 7 bases from J, leaving 3 bases between. The CDR3 contains 10 residues. The CDR3: CASSISGYTF. In nucleotides, the CDR3 is TGTGCCAGTAGTATTAGTGGCTACACCTTC.

This clone appeared once. The gene calls are TRBV7-2 and TRBJ2-3; no clear D. V lost 1 base and J lost 3, with 8 bases in between. CDR1 SGHTA and CDR2 FQGNSA come from the germline V gene. The CDR3 runs to 14 residues. The CDR3 loop is CASSLGPVTDTQYF. The CDR3 coding sequence is TGTGCCAGCAGCTTAGGCCCTGTAACAGATACGCAGTATTTT. Full variable domain (outside the CDR3, taken from reference TRBV7-2 and TRBJ2-3): GAGVSQSPSNKVTEKGKDVELRCDPISGHTALYWYRQSLGQGLEFLIYFQGNSAPDKSGLPSDRFSAERTGGSVSTLTIQRTQQEDSAVYLCASSLGPVTDTQYFGPGTRLTVL.

The V and J genes are TRBV15 and TRBJ2-1; 10 bases align to TRBD1. Germline CDR1 reads LNHNV; CDR2 reads YYDKDF (reference sequence). The V and J ends lost 9 bases and 6 bases, in that order; junction bases with no gene match: 11. The CDR3 covers 15 residues. CDR3 loop: CATRRGQGGSNEQFF. CDR3 in DNA: TGTGCCACTCGACGAGGACAGGGGGGATCCAATGAGCAGTTCTTC.